This T cell receptor (beta chain) was sequenced during a study of T cell repertoires in cytomegalovirus infection. TCRdb independently ran MiXCR on the reads; one entry per CDR3 protein. The sample holds about 47,000 distinct CDR3 sequences, about a fifth seen once. The sample holds a few counts of this clonotype. As yet, its antigen is unknown. V shed 3 bases, J shed 2 bases, and the junction held 5 bases outside the gene matches. This CDR3 is 17 amino acids long. The germline V gene encodes CDR1 SGDLS and CDR2 YYNGEE. This chain links TRBV9 with TRBJ2-2, with 12 bases fitting TRBD2. The source material was CD8+ T cells from cultured PBMCs, sampled from culture after CMV antigen stimulation. The TCR comes from a human donor in good health (CMV status not recorded). Some clones in this sample may be carry-over from other donors' samples. The CDR3 DNA sequence: TGTGCCAGCAGCGAACAGACTAGCGGGAGTAACACCGGGGAGCTGTTTTTT. Its translation is CASSEQTSGSNTGELFF.